The 25 T cell receptor beta chains in this list originate from one sample, sequenced in a study of cytomegalovirus exposure and HLA in healthy donors (dated by TCRdb to about 2017). The library was prepared using the immunoSEQ multiplex PCR assay. For the multiplex PCR, a mixture combining 60 forward primers for TCR Vbeta segments and 13 reverse primers for TCR Jbeta segments was used. TCRdb's version of the immuneACCESS table is confined to in-frame rearrangements and falls short of the full clone set. An unresolved V gene accounts for under half of the shortfall where checked; the remainder is of unknown origin. The table for this sample lists tens of thousands of clones; 70% to 85% of them were counted only once. The ten largest account for over 15% of the sample. Material: PBMCs. All receptors come from a man between 65 and 85 years old in good health and CMV-seropositive.

The chain couples TRBV7-2 to TRBJ2-5; maybe TRBD2 (5 bases). This CDR3 spans 12 amino acids. V was clipped by 5 bases and J by 6 bases, with 10 bases between them. Germline lookup yields CDR1 SGHTA and CDR2 FQGNSA. CDR3 sequence (DNA): TGTGCCAGCAGCCCTAGCCTCCAGACCCAGTACTTC. Translated, it gives CASSPSLQTQYF.

This clone has a handful of counts. A far more abundant clone sits one base away, making this likely a read error. Other nucleotide sequences from this sample produce the same CDR3. The chain combines TRBV7-9 with TRBJ1-2; TRBD1 agrees at 10 bases. Trimming at V came to 5 bases and at J to 5 bases, leaving 11 bases not matched to a gene. From germline, CDR1 is SEHNR and CDR2 FQNEAQ (reference sequence). This CDR3 region has 16 residues. The CDR3: CASSQFTGTGAYGYTF. The CDR3 nucleotides read TGTGCCAGCAGCCAATTCACCGGGACAGGGGCTTATGGCTACACCTTC.

The CDR3 reads CASTIAGLSYEQYF. In nucleotides, the CDR3 is TGTGCCAGCACGATCGCGGGACTCTCCTACGAGCAGTACTTC. The rearrangement uses TRBV7-9 and TRBJ2-7; tentatively, D is TRBD2 (6 bases). Trimming stripped 7 bases from V and 0 bases from J, with 13 bases between. Germline CDR1 reads SEHNR; CDR2 reads FQNEAQ (reference sequence). The CDR3 is 14 amino acids.

The chain is built from TRBV7-9 and TRBJ2-5; TRBD2 matches at 10 bases. This CDR3 contains 16 residues. V shed 2 bases and J 4 bases; nucleotides not matched to a gene: 7. Germline CDR1 reads SEHNR; CDR2 reads FQNEAQ (reference sequence). The CDR3 region has the DNA TGTGCCAGCAGCTTACGGTCTAGCGGGGGACGAGAGACCCAGTACTTC. Translation gives CASSLRSSGGRETQYF.

The chain links TRBV11-2 to TRBJ2-5; TRBD1 might be the D (6 bases). Trimming pared 5 bases from V and 5 bases from J, leaving 15 bases between. CDR1 is SGHAT and CDR2 is FQNNGV in the germline V gene. The CDR3 is 14 amino acids. The CDR3 bases are TGTGCCAGCAGCACACGGACAGACTCGGAGACCCAGTACTTC. It translates to CASSTRTDSETQYF.

V gene TRBV11-2 combines with J gene TRBJ2-3, with 12 bases identical to TRBD2. Trimming took 2 bases from V and 0 from J; bases not matched to a gene: 3. CDR1 and CDR2 from the germline V gene are SGHAT and FQNNGV. The CDR3 sequence is 17 residues long. The CDR3 bases are TGTGCCAGCAGCTTACACACTAGCGGGAGGAGCACAGATACGCAGTATTTT. Its translation is CASSLHTSGRSTDTQYF. Supplemented by reference TRBV11-2 and TRBJ2-3, the full variable domain reads EAGVAQSPRYKIIEKRQSVAFWCNPISGHATLYWYQQILGQGPKLLIQFQNNGVVDDSQLPKDRFSAERLKGVDSTLKIQPAKLEDSAVYLCASSLHTSGRSTDTQYFGPGTRLTVL.

This clone came up once. V usage is TRBV28 and J usage is TRBJ2-3; 7 bases line up with TRBD2. The germline gives CDR1 MDHEN, CDR2 SYDVKM. This CDR3 is 14 amino acids long. With V trimmed by 5 bases and J by 5 bases, 7 bases remained unmatched. CDR3 in amino acids: CASSGAGAVDTQYF. CDR3 coding DNA: TGTGCCAGCAGTGGTGCGGGAGCGGTAGATACGCAGTATTTT.

V is TRBV18 and J is TRBJ2-2, with a weak D call TRBD1 (6 bases). The CDR3 length is 14 residues. The germline V gene has CDR1 KGHSH and CDR2 LQKENI. Between the trimmed V and J ends, which lost 5 bases and 3 bases, there was a span of 10 bases. CDR3 nucleotide sequence: TGTGCCAGCTCAAGGGGGTTTGACACCGGGGAGCTGTTTTTT. It encodes CASSRGFDTGELFF. The complete variable domain, with remaining parts taken from reference TRBV18 and TRBJ2-2, reads NAGVMQNPRHLVRRRGQEARLRCSPMKGHSHVYWYRQLPEEGLKFMVYLQKENIIDESGMPKERFSAEFPKEGPSILRIQQVVRGDSAAYFCASSRGFDTGELFFGEGSRLTVL.

V is TRBV2 and J is TRBJ2-3, with a possible D match to TRBD2 (5 bases). Trimming removed 4 bases at V and 0 bases at J, with 8 bases between. This CDR3 is built from 14 residues. CDR1 and CDR2 (germline): SNHLY, FYNNEI. This CDR3 reads CASSVSVSTDTQYF. Here the CDR3 DNA reads TGTGCCAGCAGTGTTAGCGTTAGCACAGATACGCAGTATTTT.

The chain uses TRBV6-1 and TRBJ1-5; D may be TRBD1 (5 bases). The CDR3 runs 14 residues. V gave up 5 bases and J gave up 9 bases, with 17 bases separating them. CDR1 and CDR2 (germline): MNHNS, SASEGT. CDR3 sequence: CASSPGLGSLPQHF. Here the CDR3 DNA reads TGTGCCAGCAGTCCAGGGTTGGGATCCCTGCCCCAGCATTTT.

This chain links TRBV5-4 with TRBJ2-3, with 9 bases that match TRBD2. The germline V gene has CDR1 SGHNT and CDR2 YYREEE (reference sequence). This CDR3 comprises 17 residues. V lost 0 bases to trimming and J lost 9 bases; unmatched junction nucleotides: 14. CDR3 nucleotide sequence: TGTGCCAGCAGCTTGGGCGGGGGGGGCGGAGCCCTGGGGACGCAGTATTTT. Translation gives CASSLGGGGGALGTQYF.

The V call is TRBV6-5, the J call TRBJ2-7; 7 nucleotides align to TRBD2. Trimming took 6 bases from V and 3 from J; bases not matched to a gene: 8. The germline V gene has CDR1 MNHEY and CDR2 SVGAGI. The CDR3 has 14 residues. The chain's CDR3 is CASSPTSGIYEQYF. DNA of the CDR3: TGTGCCAGCAGCCCCACCAGCGGGATCTACGAGCAGTACTTC.

The CDR3: CATPRGQVYGYTF. In DNA, the CDR3 is TGTGCCACCCCCCGGGGACAGGTCTATGGCTACACCTTC. The chain couples TRBV14 to TRBJ1-2; 8 nucleotides agree with TRBD1. V dropped 10 bases and J dropped 4; count of bases not matched to a gene: 8. The CDR3 has 13 residues. Germline V lookup: CDR1 SGHDN, CDR2 FVKESK.

The rearrangement joins TRBV2 to TRBJ1-1; 8 positions match TRBD1. This CDR3 region has 14 residues. V lost 6 bases to trimming and J lost 0 bases; unmatched junction nucleotides: 3. CDR1 SNHLY and CDR2 FYNNEI come from the germline V gene. The CDR3 loop reads CASSPTGVNTEAFF. DNA of the CDR3: TGTGCCAGCAGCCCGACAGGGGTGAACACTGAAGCTTTCTTT.

The chain is built from TRBV5-1 and TRBJ2-3, with D tentatively TRBD1 (6 bases). V was shortened by 4 bases and J by 3 bases, with 15 bases between the two germline ends. Germline V gene sequence: CDR1 SGHRS, CDR2 YFSETQ. This CDR3 is 15 amino acids long. The CDR3 sequence: CASSIQGGGTDTQYF. The CDR3 DNA sequence: TGCGCCAGCAGCATACAGGGTGGGGGAACAGATACGCAGTATTTT.

This chain links TRBV11-2 with TRBJ2-7; tentative D call: TRBD1 (5 bases). The CDR3 has 14 amino acids. The germline V gene has CDR1 SGHAT and CDR2 FQNNGV. The V end lost 5 bases, the J end lost 0 bases, and 11 bases lay between the germline ends. In nucleotides, the CDR3 is TGTGCCAGCAGCCCCAGGGCGGACTCCTACGAGCAGTACTTC. Translated, it gives CASSPRADSYEQYF.

The genes are TRBV4-3 and TRBJ1-6; 7 bases line up with TRBD1. J gave up 4 bases and V 0 bases, and 6 bases lay outside the gene matches. Germline CDR1 LGHNA, CDR2 YSLEER. The CDR3 contains 17 residues. The CDR3 coding sequence is TGCGCCAGCAGCCAAGATCCACCAGGGGGGTATAATTCACCCCTCCACTTT. Protein: CASSQDPPGGYNSPLHF.

This sequence joins TRBV5-1 and TRBJ2-7, with 7 bases matching TRBD1. This CDR3 region has 14 residues. Germline V CDR1 and CDR2: SGHRS, YFSETQ. V was clipped by 4 bases and J by 2 bases; unmatched bases: 6. The CDR3 DNA follows: TGCGCCAGCAGCGGACGACAGGGAACCTACGAGCAGTACTTC. The encoded protein is CASSGRQGTYEQYF.

The gene calls are TRBV7-3 and TRBJ2-5, with D uncertain. V was shortened by 3 bases and J by 2 bases, with 7 bases between the two germline ends. Germline values: CDR1 SGHTA, CDR2 FQGTGA. The CDR3 runs 13 residues. The CDR3: CASSLRLQETQYF. The CDR3 DNA is TGTGCCAGCAGCTTGAGACTTCAAGAGACCCAGTACTTC.

The chain links TRBV27 to TRBJ1-1; D is perhaps TRBD1 (6 bases). The CDR3 consists of 14 residues. V was clipped by 5 bases and J by 0 bases, with 10 bases between them. The germline gives CDR1 MNHEY, CDR2 SMNVEV (reference sequence). The CDR3 loop reads CASSPGQMNTEAFF. The CDR3 region has the DNA TGTGCCAGCAGTCCCGGACAGATGAACACTGAAGCTTTCTTT.

In its sample, this clone was seen a few times. The genes are TRBV4-2 and TRBJ1-1; a weak D match, TRBD1 (5 bases). Trimming took off 0 bases at V and 0 bases at J, with 11 bases between the two ends. CDR3 length: 16 residues. CDR1 and CDR2 (germline): LGHNA, YNFKEQ. CDR3 nucleotides: TGTGCCAGCAGCCAAGACGCCGACAGTATGAACACTGAAGCTTTCTTT. This encodes CASSQDADSMNTEAFF.

The J gene is TRBJ1-3, the V gene TRBV28; D remains unclear. The CDR3 length is 15 residues. V was trimmed by 5 bases and J by 5 bases, leaving 16 bases between them. Germline-derived CDR1 and CDR2 are MDHEN and SYDVKM. Here the CDR3 DNA reads TGTGCCAGCAGTACAAACCAAGACGGGAGAAACACCATATATTTT. Protein: CASSTNQDGRNTIYF.

This chain joins TRBV7-2 and TRBJ2-2, with 11 bases matching TRBD1. The germline V gene encodes CDR1 SGHTA and CDR2 FQGNSA. The V and J ends lost 7 bases and 6 bases, in that order; junction bases with no gene match: 13. CDR3 size: 17 residues. The CDR3 loop reads CASTKGDRGYGAGELFF. In nucleotides, the CDR3 is TGTGCCAGCACCAAGGGGGACAGGGGGTACGGGGCCGGGGAGCTGTTTTTT.

The chain employs TRBV11-2 and TRBJ2-5; 9 bases fit TRBD2. V was clipped by 6 bases and J by 5 bases; unmatched bases: 4. This CDR3 is built from 13 residues. The germline V gene has CDR1 SGHAT and CDR2 FQNNGV. The chain's CDR3 is CASRYSGSETQYF. CDR3 nucleotides: TGTGCCAGCAGATATAGCGGGAGTGAGACCCAGTACTTC.

Turning to this clone: At one end the junction does not follow the germline gene, possibly because of a read error. This chain joins TRBV29-1 and TRBJ1-4, with D possibly matching TRBD1 (5 bases). The CDR3 loop spans 13 amino acids. The germline V gene has CDR1 SQVTM and CDR2 ANQGSEA. The CDR3 reads CLGQGLLIRKLFF. In DNA form, the CDR3 reads TGTTTAGGGCAGGGCCTATTAATACGAAAACTGTTTTTT.